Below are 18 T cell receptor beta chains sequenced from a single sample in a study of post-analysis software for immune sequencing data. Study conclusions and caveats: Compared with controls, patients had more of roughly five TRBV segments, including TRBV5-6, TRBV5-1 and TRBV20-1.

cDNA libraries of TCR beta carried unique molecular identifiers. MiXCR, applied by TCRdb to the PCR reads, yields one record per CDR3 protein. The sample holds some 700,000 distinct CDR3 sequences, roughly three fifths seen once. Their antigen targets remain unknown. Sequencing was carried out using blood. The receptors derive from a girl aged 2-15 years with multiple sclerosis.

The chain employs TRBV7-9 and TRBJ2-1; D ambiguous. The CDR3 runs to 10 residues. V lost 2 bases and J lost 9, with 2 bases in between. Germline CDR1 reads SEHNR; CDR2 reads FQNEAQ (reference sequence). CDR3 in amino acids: CASSLTEQFF. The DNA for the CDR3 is TGTGCCAGCAGCTTAACTGAGCAGTTCTTC.

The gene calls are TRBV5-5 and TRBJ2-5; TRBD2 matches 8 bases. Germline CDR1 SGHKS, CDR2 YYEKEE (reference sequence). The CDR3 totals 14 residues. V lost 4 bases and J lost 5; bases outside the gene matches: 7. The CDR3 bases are TGTGCCAGCAGCAAGGGACTAGGGGACGAGACCCAGTACTTC. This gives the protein CASSKGLGDETQYF.

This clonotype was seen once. The CDR3 loop reads CSARPPWGRGTLQETQYF. Here the CDR3 DNA reads TGCAGTGCTAGACCTCCCTGGGGGCGGGGAACCCTCCAAGAGACCCAGTACTTC. V usage is TRBV20-1 and J usage is TRBJ2-5; tentatively, D is TRBD1 or TRBD2 (6 bases each). The germline CDR1 and CDR2 sequences are DFQATT and SNEGSKA (reference sequence). The V end was cut by 2 bases, the J end by 1 base, with 23 bases between. CDR3 length: 18 residues.

CDR3 nucleotide sequence: TGCAGTGCTAGAGATCAGGGTGGACACGGATATTACGAGCAGTACTTC. It is translated as CSARDQGGHGYYEQYF. This chain links TRBV20-1 with TRBJ2-7, with D maybe TRBD1 (5 bases). The V gene lost 0 bases and the J gene lost 4 bases, with 19 bases spanning the gap. CDR1 is DFQATT, CDR2 SNEGSKA, per germline (reference sequence). This CDR3 has 16 residues.

The DNA of the CDR3 is TGCGCCGCCCGGGGCCTGGGGAACACTGAAGCTTTCTTT. Translated, it gives CAARGLGNTEAFF. The genes are TRBV10-2 and TRBJ1-1, with D possibly TRBD1 on 5 matching bases. V lost 11 bases and J lost 1, with 14 bases in between. The CDR3 is 13 residues long. CDR1 and CDR2 from the germline V gene are WSHSY and SAAADI.

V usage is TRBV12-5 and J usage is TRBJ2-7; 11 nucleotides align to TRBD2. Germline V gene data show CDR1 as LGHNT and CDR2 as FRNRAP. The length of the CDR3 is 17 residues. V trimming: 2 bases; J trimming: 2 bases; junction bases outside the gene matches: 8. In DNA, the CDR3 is TGTGCTAGTGGTTTGCCGGACCTAGCGGGGGGACCCTACGAGCAGTACTTC. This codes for CASGLPDLAGGPYEQYF.

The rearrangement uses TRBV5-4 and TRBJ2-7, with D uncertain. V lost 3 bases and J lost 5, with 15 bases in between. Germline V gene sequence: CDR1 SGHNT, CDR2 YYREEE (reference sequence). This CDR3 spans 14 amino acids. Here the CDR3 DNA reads TGTGCCAGCAGCTCTATAGGGCGGATGGACGAGCAGTACTTC. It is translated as CASSSIGRMDEQYF.

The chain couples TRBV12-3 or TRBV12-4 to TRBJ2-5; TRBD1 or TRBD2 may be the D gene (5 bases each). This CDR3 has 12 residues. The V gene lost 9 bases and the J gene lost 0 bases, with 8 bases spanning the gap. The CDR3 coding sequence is TGTGCCAGTGGGGGTAACCAAGAGACCCAGTACTTC. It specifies CASGGNQETQYF.

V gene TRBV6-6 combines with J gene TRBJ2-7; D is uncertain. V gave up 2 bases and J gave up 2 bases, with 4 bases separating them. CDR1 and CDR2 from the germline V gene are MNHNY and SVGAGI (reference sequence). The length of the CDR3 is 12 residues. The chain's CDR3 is CASSYTTYEQYF. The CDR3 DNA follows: TGTGCCAGCAGTTACACGACCTACGAGCAGTACTTC.

The CDR3 DNA is TGCGCCAGCAGCCAACCATTAGACCCGGGACAGAGCTCCTACGAGCAGTACTTC. It yields the protein CASSQPLDPGQSSYEQYF. The rearrangement uses TRBV4-1 and TRBJ2-7; TRBD1 matches at 7 bases. Germline CDR1 and CDR2: MGHRA and YSYEKL. V was clipped by 2 bases and J by 0 bases; unmatched bases: 13. The CDR3 runs to 18 residues.

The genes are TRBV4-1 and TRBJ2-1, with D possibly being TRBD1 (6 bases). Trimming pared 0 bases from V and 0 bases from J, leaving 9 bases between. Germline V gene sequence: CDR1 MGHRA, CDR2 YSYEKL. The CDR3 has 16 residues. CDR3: CASSQEDSDSYNEQFF. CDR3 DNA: TGCGCCAGCAGCCAAGAGGACAGCGACTCCTACAATGAGCAGTTCTTC.

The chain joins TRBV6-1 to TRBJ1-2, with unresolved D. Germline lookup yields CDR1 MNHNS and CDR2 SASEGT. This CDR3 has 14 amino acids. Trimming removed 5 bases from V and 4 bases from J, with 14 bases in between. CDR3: CASSFLAVPYGYTF. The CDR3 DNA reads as TGTGCCAGCAGTTTCCTGGCAGTCCCCTATGGCTACACCTTC.

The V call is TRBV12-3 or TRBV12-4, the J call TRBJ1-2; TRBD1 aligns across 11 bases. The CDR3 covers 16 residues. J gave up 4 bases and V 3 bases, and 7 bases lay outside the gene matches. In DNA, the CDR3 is TGTGCCAGCAGTTTGGGACAGGGGGGAACAAGCTATGGCTACACCTTC. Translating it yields CASSLGQGGTSYGYTF.

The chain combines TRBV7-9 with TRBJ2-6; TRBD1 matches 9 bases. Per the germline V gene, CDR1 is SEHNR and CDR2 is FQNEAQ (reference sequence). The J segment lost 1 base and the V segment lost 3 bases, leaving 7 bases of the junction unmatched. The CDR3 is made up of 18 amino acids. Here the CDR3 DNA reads TGTGCCAGCAGCTTGGGGACAGGGCCCCTTTCTGGGGCCAACGTCCTGACTTTC. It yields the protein CASSLGTGPLSGANVLTF.

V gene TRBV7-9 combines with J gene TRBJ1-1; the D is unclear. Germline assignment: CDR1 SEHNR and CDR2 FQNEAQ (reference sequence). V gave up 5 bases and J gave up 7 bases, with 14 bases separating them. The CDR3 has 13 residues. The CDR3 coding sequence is TGTGCCAGCAGCCCGGACGGTGTGTTTGAAGCTTTCTTT. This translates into CASSPDGVFEAFF.

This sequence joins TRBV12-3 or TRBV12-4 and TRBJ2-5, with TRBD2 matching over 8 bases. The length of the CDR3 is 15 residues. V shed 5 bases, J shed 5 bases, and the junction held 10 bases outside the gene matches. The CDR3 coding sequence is TGTGCCAGCAGTCCGGGGGGGGGTTATCCGGAGACCCAGTACTTC. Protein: CASSPGGGYPETQYF.

The CDR3 region has the DNA TGTGCCAGCAGCTTAGTTCTAGCTCGAGAGACCCAGTACTTC. Protein: CASSLVLARETQYF. V and J are TRBV7-2 and TRBJ2-5; weak D call: TRBD2 (5 bases). Per germline, CDR1 SGHTA and CDR2 FQGNSA. The CDR3 contains 14 residues. Trimming took 1 base from V and 4 from J, leaving 10 bases between them.

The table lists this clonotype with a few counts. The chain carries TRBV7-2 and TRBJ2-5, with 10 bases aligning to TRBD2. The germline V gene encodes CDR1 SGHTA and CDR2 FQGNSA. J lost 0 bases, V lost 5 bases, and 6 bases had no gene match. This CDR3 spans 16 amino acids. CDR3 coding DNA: TGTGCCAGCAGCCTATCTAGCGGGGGTAACCAAGAGACCCAGTACTTC. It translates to CASSLSSGGNQETQYF.